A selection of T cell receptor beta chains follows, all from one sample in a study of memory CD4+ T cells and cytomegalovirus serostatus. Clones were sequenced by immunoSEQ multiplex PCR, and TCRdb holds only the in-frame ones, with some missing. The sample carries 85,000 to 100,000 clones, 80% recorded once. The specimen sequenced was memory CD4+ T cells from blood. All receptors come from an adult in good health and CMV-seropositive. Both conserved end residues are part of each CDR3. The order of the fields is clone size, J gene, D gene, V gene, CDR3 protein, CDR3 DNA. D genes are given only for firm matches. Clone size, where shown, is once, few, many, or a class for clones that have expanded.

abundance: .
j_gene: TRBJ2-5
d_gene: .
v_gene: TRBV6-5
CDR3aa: CASSWARGETQYF
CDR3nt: TGTGCCAGCTCTTGGGCCAGGGGAGAGACCCAGTACTTC

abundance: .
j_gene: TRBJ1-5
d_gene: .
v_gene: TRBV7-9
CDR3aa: CASSLYGNQPQHF
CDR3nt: TGTGCCAGCAGCTTATATGGGAATCAGCCCCAGCATTTT

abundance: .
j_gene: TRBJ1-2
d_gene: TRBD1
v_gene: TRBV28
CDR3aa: CASKSGQAYGYTF
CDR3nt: TGTGCCAGCAAGTCGGGACAGGCGTATGGCTACACCTTC

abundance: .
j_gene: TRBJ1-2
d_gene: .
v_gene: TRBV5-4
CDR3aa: CASSPGLSYGYTF
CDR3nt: TGTGCCAGCAGTCCAGGGTTAAGCTATGGCTACACCTTC

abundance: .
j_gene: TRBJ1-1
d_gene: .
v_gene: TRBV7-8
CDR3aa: CASSFRTGNTEAFF
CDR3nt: TGTGCCAGCAGCTTCCGTACGGGGAACACTGAAGCTTTCTTT

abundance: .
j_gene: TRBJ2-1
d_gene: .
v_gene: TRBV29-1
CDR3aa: CSVGRGVGTVYNEQFF
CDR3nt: TGCAGCGTAGGAAGGGGAGTAGGAACTGTATACAATGAGCAGTTCTTC

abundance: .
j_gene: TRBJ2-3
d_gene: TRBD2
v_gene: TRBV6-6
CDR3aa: CASSRLAGVGDTQYF
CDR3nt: TGTGCCAGCAGTCGACTAGCGGGAGTAGGGGATACGCAGTATTTT

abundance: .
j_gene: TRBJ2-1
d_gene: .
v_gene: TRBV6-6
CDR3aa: CASSPEWNEQFF
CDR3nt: TGTGCCAGCAGCCCCGAGTGGAATGAGCAGTTCTTC

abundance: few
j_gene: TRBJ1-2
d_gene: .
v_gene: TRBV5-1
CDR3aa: CASSLILGAYGYTF
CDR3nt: TGCGCCAGCAGCTTGATCCTGGGGGCCTATGGCTACACCTTC

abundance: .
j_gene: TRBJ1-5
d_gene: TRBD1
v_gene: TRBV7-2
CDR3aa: CASSRAGGRNQPQHF
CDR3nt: TGTGCCAGCAGCCGAGCAGGGGGGAGGAATCAGCCCCAGCATTTT

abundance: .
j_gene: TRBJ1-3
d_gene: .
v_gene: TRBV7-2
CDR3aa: CASSFQRNTIYF
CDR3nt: TGTGCCAGCAGCTTCCAGAGAAACACCATATATTTT

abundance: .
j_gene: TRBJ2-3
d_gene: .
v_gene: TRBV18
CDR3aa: CASSLQRRQVSSTHTDTQYF
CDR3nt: TGTGCCAGCTCACTCCAACGTCGACAGGTTTCATCGACTCACACAGATACGCAGTATTTT

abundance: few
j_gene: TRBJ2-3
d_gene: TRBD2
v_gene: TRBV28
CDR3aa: CASSFLAEHTQYF
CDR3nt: TGTGCCAGCAGTTTCCTAGCGGAGCATACGCAGTATTTT

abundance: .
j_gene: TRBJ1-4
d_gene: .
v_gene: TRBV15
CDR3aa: CATSRDRHTNEKLFF
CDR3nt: TGTGCCACCAGCAGAGATAGGCATACGAATGAAAAACTGTTTTTT

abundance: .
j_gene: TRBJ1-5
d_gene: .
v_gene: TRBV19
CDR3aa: CASTNGVRALSNQPQHF
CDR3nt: TGTGCCAGTACCAACGGGGTTAGGGCCCTGAGCAATCAGCCCCAGCATTTT

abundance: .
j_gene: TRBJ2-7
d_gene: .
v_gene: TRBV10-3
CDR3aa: CAIRDTGYEQYF
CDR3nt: TGTGCCATCAGGGACACTGGCTACGAGCAGTACTTC

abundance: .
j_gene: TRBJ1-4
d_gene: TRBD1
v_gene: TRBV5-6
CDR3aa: CASSVTGTGLTNEKLFF
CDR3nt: TGTGCCAGCAGCGTTACCGGGACAGGGTTAACTAATGAAAAACTGTTTTTT

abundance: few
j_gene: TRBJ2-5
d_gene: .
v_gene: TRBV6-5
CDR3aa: CASSYSRGAGGETQYF
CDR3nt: TGTGCCAGCAGTTACTCGAGGGGGGCCGGAGGGGAGACCCAGTACTTC

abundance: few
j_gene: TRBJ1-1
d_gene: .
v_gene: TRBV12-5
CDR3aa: CASGLRPDTEAFF
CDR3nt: TGTGCTAGTGGTTTGCGCCCGGACACTGAAGCTTTCTTT

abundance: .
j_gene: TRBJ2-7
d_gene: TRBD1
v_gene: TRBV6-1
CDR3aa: CATCKWTGPYEQYF
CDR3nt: TGTGCCACCTGTAAATGGACAGGTCCCTACGAGCAGTACTTC

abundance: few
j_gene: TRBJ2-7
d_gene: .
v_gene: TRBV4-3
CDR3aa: CASSQETQPGEVTYEQYF
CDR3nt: TGCGCCAGCAGCCAAGAAACCCAACCCGGAGAGGTGACCTACGAGCAGTACTTC

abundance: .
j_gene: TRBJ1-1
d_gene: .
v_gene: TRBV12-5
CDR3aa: CASGLEGPTEAFF
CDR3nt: TGTGCTAGTGGTTTGGAAGGCCCCACTGAAGCTTTCTTT

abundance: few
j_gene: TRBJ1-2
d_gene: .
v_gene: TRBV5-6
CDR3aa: CASSSWTASSGYTF
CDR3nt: TGTGCCAGCAGCAGTTGGACGGCCTCTTCGGGCTACACCTTC

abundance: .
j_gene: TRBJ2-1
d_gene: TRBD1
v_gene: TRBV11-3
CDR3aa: CASSSQGAYNEQFF
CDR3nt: TGTGCCAGCAGCTCCCAGGGGGCATACAATGAGCAGTTCTTC

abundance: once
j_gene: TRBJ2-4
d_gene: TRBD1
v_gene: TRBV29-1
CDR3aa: CSVESGGASKNIQYF
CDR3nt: TGCAGCGTCGAATCAGGGGGCGCTTCCAAAAACATTCAGTACTTC

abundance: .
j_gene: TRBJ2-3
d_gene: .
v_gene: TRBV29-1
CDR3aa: CSVSQRVTDTQYF
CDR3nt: TGCAGCGTGTCACAGAGGGTCACAGATACGCAGTATTTT

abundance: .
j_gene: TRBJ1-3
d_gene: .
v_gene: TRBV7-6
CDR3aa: CASSLDIPTGNTIYF
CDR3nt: TGTGCCAGCAGCCTTGACATCCCTACTGGAAACACCATATATTTT

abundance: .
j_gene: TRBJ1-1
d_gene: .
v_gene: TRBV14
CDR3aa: CASSQAVTGEAFF
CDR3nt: TGTGCCAGCAGCCAAGCAGTAACAGGGGAAGCTTTCTTT

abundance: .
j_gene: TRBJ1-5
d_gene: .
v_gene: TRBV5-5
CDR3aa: CASSLQGGSNQPQHF
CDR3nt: TGTGCCAGCAGCTTACAGGGTGGAAGCAATCAGCCCCAGCATTTT